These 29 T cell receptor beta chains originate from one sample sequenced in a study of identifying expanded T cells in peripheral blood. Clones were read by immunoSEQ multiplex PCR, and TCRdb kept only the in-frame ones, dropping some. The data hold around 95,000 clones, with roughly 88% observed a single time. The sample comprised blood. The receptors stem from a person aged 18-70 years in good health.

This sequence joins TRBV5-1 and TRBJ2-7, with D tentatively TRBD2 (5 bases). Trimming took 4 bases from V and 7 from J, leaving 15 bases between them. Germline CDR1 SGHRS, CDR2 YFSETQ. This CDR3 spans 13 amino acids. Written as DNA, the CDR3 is TGCGCCAGCAGCGGGAGTGGCCCGGGGGAGCAGTACTTC. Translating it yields CASSGSGPGEQYF.

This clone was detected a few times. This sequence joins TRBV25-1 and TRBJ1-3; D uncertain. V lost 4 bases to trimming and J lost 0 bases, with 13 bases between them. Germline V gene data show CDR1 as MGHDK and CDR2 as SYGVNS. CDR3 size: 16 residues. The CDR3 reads CASSAPTESSGNTIYF. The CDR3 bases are TGTGCCAGCAGTGCACCGACGGAAAGCTCTGGAAACACCATATATTTT.

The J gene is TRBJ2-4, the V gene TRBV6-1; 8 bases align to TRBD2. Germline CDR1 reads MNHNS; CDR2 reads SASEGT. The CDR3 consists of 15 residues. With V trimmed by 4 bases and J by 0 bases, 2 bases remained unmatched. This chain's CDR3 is CASSGSGGAKNIQYF. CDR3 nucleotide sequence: TGTGCCAGCAGTGGGAGCGGGGGAGCCAAAAACATTCAGTACTTC.

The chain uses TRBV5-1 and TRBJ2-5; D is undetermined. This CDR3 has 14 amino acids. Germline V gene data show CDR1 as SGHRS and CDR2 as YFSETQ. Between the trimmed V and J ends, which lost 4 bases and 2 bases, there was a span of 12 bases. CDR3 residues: CASSPDEEQETQYF. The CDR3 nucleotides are TGCGCCAGCAGCCCGGATGAGGAGCAAGAGACCCAGTACTTC.

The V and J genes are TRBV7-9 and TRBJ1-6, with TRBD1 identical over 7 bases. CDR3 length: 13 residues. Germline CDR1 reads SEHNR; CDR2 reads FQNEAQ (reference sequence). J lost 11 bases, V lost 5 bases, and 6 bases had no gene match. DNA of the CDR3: TGTGCCAGCAGCACAGGGGTTCGGGCACCCCTCCACTTT. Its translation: CASSTGVRAPLHF.

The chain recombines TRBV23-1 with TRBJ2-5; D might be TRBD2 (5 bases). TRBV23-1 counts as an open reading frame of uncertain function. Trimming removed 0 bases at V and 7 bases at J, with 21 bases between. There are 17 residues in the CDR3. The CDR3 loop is CASSQSKRTEPEGTQYF. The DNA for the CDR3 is TGCGCCAGCAGTCAATCGAAGCGGACGGAGCCTGAAGGGACCCAGTACTTC.

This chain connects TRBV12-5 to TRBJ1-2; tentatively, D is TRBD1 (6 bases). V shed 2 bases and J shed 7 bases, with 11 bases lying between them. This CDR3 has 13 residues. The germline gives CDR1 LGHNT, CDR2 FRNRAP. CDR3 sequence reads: CASGLNRESGYTF. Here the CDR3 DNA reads TGTGCTAGTGGTTTGAACAGGGAAAGTGGCTACACCTTC.

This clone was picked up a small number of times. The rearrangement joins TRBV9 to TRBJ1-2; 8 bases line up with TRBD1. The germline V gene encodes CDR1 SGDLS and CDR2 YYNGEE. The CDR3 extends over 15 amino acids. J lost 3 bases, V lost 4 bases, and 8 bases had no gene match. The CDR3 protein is CASSIRGRMDYGYTF. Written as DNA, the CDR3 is TGTGCCAGCAGCATCAGGGGGCGCATGGACTATGGCTACACCTTC.

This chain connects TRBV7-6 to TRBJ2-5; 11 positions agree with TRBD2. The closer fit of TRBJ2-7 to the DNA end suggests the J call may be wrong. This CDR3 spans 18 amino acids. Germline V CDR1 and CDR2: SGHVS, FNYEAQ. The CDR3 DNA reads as TGTGCCAGCAGCTTGTCTTCAACTAGCGGGAGCTCCTTTTACGAGCAGTACTTC. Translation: CASSLSSTSGSSFYEQYF.

The DNA for the CDR3 is TGTGCCAGCAGTACACCCGGGCGGGCTAGCGGGAGCTACGAGCAGTACTTC. Encoded protein: CASSTPGRASGSYEQYF. The gene calls are TRBV28 and TRBJ2-7, with 10 bases that match TRBD2. After removal of 5 bases from V and 3 bases from J, the junction contained 13 bases not matched to a gene. The CDR3 covers 17 residues. Germline-derived CDR1 and CDR2 are MDHEN and SYDVKM.

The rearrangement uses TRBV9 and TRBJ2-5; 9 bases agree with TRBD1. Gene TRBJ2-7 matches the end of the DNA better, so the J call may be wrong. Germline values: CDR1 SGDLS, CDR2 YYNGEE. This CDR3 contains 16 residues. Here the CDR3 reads CASSEWAGQGAYEQYF. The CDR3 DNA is TGTGCCAGCAGCGAGTGGGCGGGACAGGGAGCATACGAGCAGTACTTC.

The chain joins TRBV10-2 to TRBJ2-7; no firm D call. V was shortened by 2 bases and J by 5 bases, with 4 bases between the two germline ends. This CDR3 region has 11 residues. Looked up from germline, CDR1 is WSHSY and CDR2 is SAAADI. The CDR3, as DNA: TGCGCCAGCAGTGAGAACGACGAGCAGTACTTC. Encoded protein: CASSENDEQYF.

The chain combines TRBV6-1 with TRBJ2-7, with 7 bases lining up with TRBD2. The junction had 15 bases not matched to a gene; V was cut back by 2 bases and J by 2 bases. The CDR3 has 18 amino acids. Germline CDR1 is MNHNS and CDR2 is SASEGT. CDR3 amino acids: CASSEFSPGVGRAYEQYF. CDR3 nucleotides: TGTGCCAGCAGTGAATTCTCCCCGGGAGTGGGGAGGGCCTACGAGCAGTACTTC.

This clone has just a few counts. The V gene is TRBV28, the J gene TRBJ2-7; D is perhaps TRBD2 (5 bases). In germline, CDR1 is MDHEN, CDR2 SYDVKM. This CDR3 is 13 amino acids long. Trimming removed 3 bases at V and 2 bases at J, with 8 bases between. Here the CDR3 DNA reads TGTGCCAGCAGTTTTATCGGGGCCTACGAGCAGTACTTC. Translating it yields CASSFIGAYEQYF. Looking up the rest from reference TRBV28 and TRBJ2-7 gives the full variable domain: DVKVTQSSRYLVKRTGEKVFLECVQDMDHENMFWYRQDPGLGLRLIYFSYDVKMKEKGDIPEGYSVSREKKERFSLILESASTNQTSMYLCASSFIGAYEQYFGPGTRLTVT.

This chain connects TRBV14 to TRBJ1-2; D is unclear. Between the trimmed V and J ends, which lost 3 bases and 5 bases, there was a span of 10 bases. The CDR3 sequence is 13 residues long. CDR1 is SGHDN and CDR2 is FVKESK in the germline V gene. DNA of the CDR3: TGTGCCAGCAGCCACCAGCCTGGGTATGGCTACACCTTC. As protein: CASSHQPGYGYTF.

The CDR3 reads CSVDSDSGNTIYF. CDR3 nucleotide sequence: TGCAGCGTTGACAGCGACTCTGGAAACACCATATATTTT. The genes are TRBV29-1 and TRBJ1-3, with unresolved D. The CDR3 extends over 13 amino acids. V was shortened by 3 bases and J by 0 bases, with 6 bases between the two germline ends. Germline-derived CDR1 and CDR2 are SQVTM and ANQGSEA.

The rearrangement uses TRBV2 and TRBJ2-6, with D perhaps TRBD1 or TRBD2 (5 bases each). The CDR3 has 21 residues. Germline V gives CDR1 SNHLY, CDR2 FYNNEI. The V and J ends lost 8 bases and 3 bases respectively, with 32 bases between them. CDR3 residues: CASCLGQDFTPRAHGANVLTF. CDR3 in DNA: TGTGCCAGCTGCCTAGGCCAGGACTTTACTCCCAGGGCCCATGGGGCCAACGTCCTGACTTTC.

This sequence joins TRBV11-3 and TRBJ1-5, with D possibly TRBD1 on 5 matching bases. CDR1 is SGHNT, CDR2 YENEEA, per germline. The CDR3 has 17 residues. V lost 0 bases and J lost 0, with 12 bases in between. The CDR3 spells CASSLEFGTASNQPQHF. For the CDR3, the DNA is TGTGCCAGCAGCTTAGAGTTCGGGACGGCTAGCAATCAGCCCCAGCATTTT.

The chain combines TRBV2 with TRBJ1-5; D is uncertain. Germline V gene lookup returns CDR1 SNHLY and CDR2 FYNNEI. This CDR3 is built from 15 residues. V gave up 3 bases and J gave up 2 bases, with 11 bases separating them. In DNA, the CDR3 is TGTGCCAGCAGTGATGGGGTTTACGGCAATCAGCCCCAGCATTTT. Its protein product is CASSDGVYGNQPQHF.

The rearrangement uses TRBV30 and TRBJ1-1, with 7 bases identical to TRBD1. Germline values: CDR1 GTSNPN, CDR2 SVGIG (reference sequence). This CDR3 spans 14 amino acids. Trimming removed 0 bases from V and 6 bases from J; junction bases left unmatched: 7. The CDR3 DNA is TGTGCCTGGAGTGTACCCGACAGGGTCCCTGAAGCTTTCTTT. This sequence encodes CAWSVPDRVPEAFF.

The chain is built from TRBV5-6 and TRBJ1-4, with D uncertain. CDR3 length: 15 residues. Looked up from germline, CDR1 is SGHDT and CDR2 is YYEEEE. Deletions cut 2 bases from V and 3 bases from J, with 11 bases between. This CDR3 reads CASSLRAGANEKLFF. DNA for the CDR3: TGTGCCAGCAGCTTACGGGCGGGTGCTAATGAAAAACTGTTTTTT. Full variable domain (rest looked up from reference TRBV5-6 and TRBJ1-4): DAGVTQSPTHLIKTRGQQVTLRCSPKSGHDTVSWYQQALGQGPQFIFQYYEEEERQRGNFPDRFSGHQFPNYSSELNVNALLLGDSALYLCASSLRAGANEKLFFGSGTQLSVL.

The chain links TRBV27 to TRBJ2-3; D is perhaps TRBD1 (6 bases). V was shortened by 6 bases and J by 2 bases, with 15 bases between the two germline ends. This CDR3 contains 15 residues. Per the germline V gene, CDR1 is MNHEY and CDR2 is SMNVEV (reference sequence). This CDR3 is CASSLFRGFTDTQYF. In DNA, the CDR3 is TGTGCCAGCAGCCTATTCAGGGGCTTCACAGATACGCAGTATTTT.

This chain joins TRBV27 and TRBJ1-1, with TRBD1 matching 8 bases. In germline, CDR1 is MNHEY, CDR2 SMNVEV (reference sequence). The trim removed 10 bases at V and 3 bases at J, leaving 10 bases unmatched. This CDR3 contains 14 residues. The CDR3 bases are TGTGCCATCCGGGACAGGACGTCTCACACTGAAGCTTTCTTT. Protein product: CAIRDRTSHTEAFF.

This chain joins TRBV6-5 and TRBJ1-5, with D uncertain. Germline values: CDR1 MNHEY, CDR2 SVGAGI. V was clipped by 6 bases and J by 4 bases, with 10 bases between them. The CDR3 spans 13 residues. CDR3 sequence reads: CASSRLRNQPQHF. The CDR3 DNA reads TGTGCCAGCAGCCGGCTAAGAAATCAGCCCCAGCATTTT.

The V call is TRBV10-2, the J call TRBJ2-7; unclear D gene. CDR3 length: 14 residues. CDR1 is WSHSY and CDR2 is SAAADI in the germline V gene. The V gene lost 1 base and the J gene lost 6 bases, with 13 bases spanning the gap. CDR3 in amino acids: CASSEFLGISEQYF. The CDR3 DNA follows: TGCGCCAGCAGTGAGTTTTTAGGCATTTCCGAGCAGTACTTC.

The CDR3 bases are TGTGCCTACTCCGACGGGGGGGAGACCCAGTACTTC. The encoded protein is CAYSDGGETQYF. The chain couples TRBV30 to TRBJ2-5, with 7 bases matching TRBD2. The trim removed 7 bases at V and 5 bases at J, leaving 7 bases unmatched. This CDR3 has 12 residues. Germline V gene sequence: CDR1 GTSNPN, CDR2 SVGIG (reference sequence).

This CDR3 is CASSSTDRANQPQHF. The DNA for the CDR3 is TGTGCCAGCAGTTCCACCGACAGGGCCAATCAGCCCCAGCATTTT. The chain links TRBV7-9 to TRBJ1-5, with 7 bases lining up with TRBD1. The CDR3 is made up of 15 amino acids. The ends lost 6 bases at V and 3 bases at J; junction bases unmatched: 8. CDR1 is SEHNR, CDR2 FQNEAQ, per germline (reference sequence). The whole variable domain, remainder taken from reference TRBV7-9 and TRBJ1-5, is DTGVSQNPRHKITKRGQNVTFRCDPISEHNRLYWYRQTLGQGPEFLTYFQNEAQLEKSRLLSDRFSAERPKGSFSTLEIQRTEQGDSAMYLCASSSTDRANQPQHFGDGTRLSIL.

The CDR3 loop is CASSRGRNQETQYF. The DNA of the CDR3 is TGTGCCAGCTCACGAGGACGGAACCAAGAGACCCAGTACTTC. This chain joins TRBV18 and TRBJ2-5; D uncertain. The V and J ends lost 4 bases and 0 bases respectively, with 9 bases between them. The CDR3 runs 14 residues. Germline V gives CDR1 KGHSH, CDR2 LQKENI.

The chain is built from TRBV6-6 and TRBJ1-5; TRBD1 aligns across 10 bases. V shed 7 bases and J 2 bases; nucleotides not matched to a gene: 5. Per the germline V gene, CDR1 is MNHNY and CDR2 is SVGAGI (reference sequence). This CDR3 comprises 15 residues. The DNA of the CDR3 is TGTGCCAGCACCCAGACAGGGGGCGGCAATCAGCCCCAGCATTTT. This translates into CASTQTGGGNQPQHF.